These 18 T cell receptor beta chains originate from one sample sequenced in a study of cytomegalovirus exposure and HLA in healthy donors. Primers for the PCR totalled 60 Vbeta and 13 Jbeta. Assay: immunoSEQ multiplex PCR; the TCRdb copy retains only in-frame clones and omits some. Altogether some 180,000 clones are present, over 70% being singletons, with the ten largest covering approximately 1.3%. The sample comprised PBMCs. These receptors originate from a man in his late teens or twenties in good health and CMV-seronegative.

The chain combines TRBV7-3 with TRBJ2-1; D is perhaps TRBD2 (6 bases). This CDR3 has 15 residues. Germline lookup yields CDR1 SGHTA and CDR2 FQGTGA. Deletions cut 3 bases from V and 8 bases from J, with 17 bases between. CDR3 sequence reads: CASSLTSNYVDEQFF. CDR3 DNA: TGTGCCAGCAGCTTGACTAGTAATTACGTCGATGAGCAGTTCTTC.

In its sample, this clone was seen once. The chain is built from TRBV6-5 and TRBJ1-6, with a tentative D call TRBD1 (6 bases). Germline CDR1 and CDR2: MNHEY and SVGAGI. The V gene lost 6 bases and the J gene lost 9 bases, with 9 bases spanning the gap. CDR3 length: 12 amino acids. The CDR3 loop is CASRRDTSPLHF. The CDR3, as DNA: TGTGCCAGCAGACGGGACACTTCACCCCTCCACTTT.

The chain is built from TRBV7-9 and TRBJ2-5, with TRBD1 identical over 8 bases. Germline CDR1 and CDR2: SEHNR and FQNEAQ (reference sequence). The V and J ends lost 3 bases and 5 bases, in that order; junction bases with no gene match: 5. The CDR3 covers 14 residues. In nucleotides, the CDR3 is TGTGCCAGCAGCTTCGGAGGACAGGGCGAGACCCAGTACTTC. Protein sequence: CASSFGGQGETQYF.

V is TRBV11-2 and J is TRBJ2-1; 8 positions match TRBD2. The CDR3 contains 15 residues. Per germline, CDR1 SGHAT and CDR2 FQNNGV. J was trimmed by 1 base and V by 6 bases; bases with no gene match: 5. The CDR3 coding sequence is TGTGCCAGCAGAAGACTAGCGACTTCCTACAATGAGCAGTTCTTC. This gives the protein CASRRLATSYNEQFF.

V gene TRBV25-1 combines with J gene TRBJ1-2; possibly TRBD1 for D (5 bases). CDR3 length: 14 amino acids. Germline V lookup: CDR1 MGHDK, CDR2 SYGVNS. The germline V and J ends were trimmed by 4 bases and 8 bases, with 17 bases remaining between them. CDR3 loop: CASSVGTLAGGYTF. CDR3 nucleotide sequence: TGTGCCAGCAGTGTAGGGACTCTCGCAGGGGGCTACACCTTC.

This clone is a singleton in its sample. The chain links TRBV7-6 to TRBJ2-1; perhaps TRBD2 as D (6 bases). Trimming shortened V by 1 base and J by 0 bases, and 16 bases separated the two germline ends. The CDR3 spans 18 residues. Germline V CDR1 and CDR2: SGHVS, FNYEAQ. CDR3 in amino acids: CASSLGSGVPSSYNEQFF. The CDR3 DNA reads as TGTGCCAGCAGCTTAGGATCGGGGGTTCCTAGCTCCTACAATGAGCAGTTCTTC.

The rearrangement uses TRBV11-3 and TRBJ2-7; D is undetermined. Germline CDR1 is SGHNT and CDR2 is YENEEA. The V end was cut by 4 bases, the J end by 3 bases, with 10 bases between. The CDR3 has 13 amino acids. The CDR3 reads CASSYRLHYEQYF. The DNA of the CDR3 is TGTGCCAGCAGCTACCGACTGCACTACGAGCAGTACTTC.

The chain recombines TRBV4-3 with TRBJ1-4; 7 positions agree with TRBD1. The CDR3 totals 14 residues. V lost 3 bases and J lost 10; bases outside the gene matches: 8. CDR1 LGHNA and CDR2 YSLEER come from the germline V gene. In DNA form, the CDR3 reads TGCGCCAGCAGCCAGAGACAGGGTCAAGGAAAACTGTTTTTT. This gives the protein CASSQRQGQGKLFF.

V gene TRBV7-9 combines with J gene TRBJ2-1; unclear D gene. Deletions cut 1 base from V and 7 bases from J, with 8 bases between. The germline gives CDR1 SEHNR, CDR2 FQNEAQ (reference sequence). The length of the CDR3 is 13 residues. This CDR3 reads CASSLVRTNEQFF. CDR3 bases: TGTGCCAGCAGCTTAGTACGCACTAATGAGCAGTTCTTC.

In this sample, this clone turned up a few times. The V gene is TRBV13, the J gene TRBJ2-1; 11 nucleotides match TRBD2. V shed 5 bases, J shed 5 bases, and the junction held 8 bases outside the gene matches. The CDR3 sequence is 16 residues long. CDR1 is PRHDT and CDR2 is FYEKMQ in the germline V gene (reference sequence). CDR3 residues: CASSTRLAGYHNEQFF. CDR3 nucleotides: TGTGCCAGCAGCACAAGACTAGCGGGGTACCACAATGAGCAGTTCTTC.

The chain recombines TRBV19 with TRBJ2-5; 9 bases are shared with TRBD1. The CDR3 runs to 16 residues. Unmatched junction bases numbered 8, after V lost 3 bases and J lost 3 bases. Per germline, CDR1 LNHDA and CDR2 SQIVND (reference sequence). The CDR3 sequence: CASSIWSGTGKETQYF. The CDR3 nucleotides read TGTGCCAGTAGTATTTGGTCCGGGACAGGGAAAGAGACCCAGTACTTC.

This chain connects TRBV30 to TRBJ2-7; 10 bases are a match to TRBD2. Germline CDR1 reads GTSNPN; CDR2 reads SVGIG (reference sequence). V was clipped by 7 bases and J by 0 bases; unmatched bases: 6. The CDR3 is made up of 14 amino acids. Written as DNA, the CDR3 is TGTGCCTTTAGCTCTAGCGGGGGCTCCTACGAGCAGTACTTC. Amino acids: CAFSSSGGSYEQYF.

The chain links TRBV13 to TRBJ2-2; 7 nucleotides align to TRBD1. This CDR3 spans 16 amino acids. V dropped 0 bases and J dropped 0; count of bases not matched to a gene: 1. Germline V gene data show CDR1 as PRHDT and CDR2 as FYEKMQ (reference sequence). Written as DNA, the CDR3 is TGTGCCAGCAGCTTAGGAGGGACAGCGAACACCGGGGAGCTGTTTTTT. It codes for CASSLGGTANTGELFF. The full variable domain, its missing parts supplied by reference TRBV13 and TRBJ2-2, is AAGVIQSPRHLIKEKRETATLKCYPIPRHDTVYWYQQGPGQDPQFLISFYEKMQSDKGSIPDRFSAQQFSDYHSELNMSSLELGDSALYFCASSLGGTANTGELFFGEGSRLTVL.

This chain links TRBV4-1 with TRBJ2-5; 7 bases line up with TRBD2. The J segment lost 5 bases and the V segment lost 4 bases, leaving 16 bases of the junction unmatched. The CDR3 totals 17 residues. Germline CDR1 MGHRA, CDR2 YSYEKL. CDR3 DNA: TGCGCCAGCAGCCGCTCGGGGACTGCCCGGGGGGTGGAGACCCAGTACTTC. This gives the protein CASSRSGTARGVETQYF.

The chain couples TRBV30 to TRBJ2-1; a possible D gene is TRBD2 (5 bases). The V gene lost 5 bases and the J gene lost 12 bases, with 11 bases spanning the gap. CDR3 length: 10 amino acids. Germline CDR1 is GTSNPN and CDR2 is SVGIG (reference sequence). CDR3 coding DNA: TGTGCCTGGGGACCCAGCGGGCAGTTCTTC. Translation: CAWGPSGQFF.

This clone was seen at least ten times. The gene calls are TRBV9 and TRBJ1-1; no clear D. This CDR3 has 13 residues. V dropped 0 bases and J dropped 2 bases, with 5 bases sitting between them. From germline, CDR1 is SGDLS and CDR2 YYNGEE. The CDR3 sequence is CASSVAVNTEAFF. The DNA for the CDR3 is TGTGCCAGCAGCGTAGCTGTAAACACTGAAGCTTTCTTT.

The chain couples TRBV4-3 to TRBJ2-7; 7 nucleotides agree with TRBD2. The germline V gene has CDR1 LGHNA and CDR2 YSLEER. The ends lost 3 bases at V and 6 bases at J; junction bases unmatched: 11. This CDR3 comprises 15 residues. This CDR3 is CASSQGLVGTIEQYF. In nucleotides, the CDR3 is TGCGCCAGCAGCCAGGGCCTGGTGGGGACTATCGAGCAGTACTTC.

The chain employs TRBV7-9 and TRBJ2-3; D ambiguous. In germline, CDR1 is SEHNR, CDR2 FQNEAQ (reference sequence). V was cut by 1 base and J by 2 bases, with 13 bases left in between. The CDR3 covers 16 residues. CDR3 sequence reads: CASSLGQEPFTDTQYF. The DNA of the CDR3 is TGTGCCAGCAGCTTAGGGCAGGAACCATTCACAGATACGCAGTATTTT.